The 32 T cell receptor beta chains below all came from one sample that was sequenced in a study of shared clonotypes between healthy human individuals. Method: immunoSEQ multiplex PCR; TCRdb's copy keeps in-frame clones and lacks some. The sample has 2 million to 2.5 million clones; around 95% are singletons. The sequenced material came from naive CD4+ T cells sorted from blood. Stated subset: CD45RA+ positively selected. The receptors shown here come from a man younger than 30 in good health.

The V gene is TRBV6-5, the J gene TRBJ2-2; D call uncertain. V was trimmed by 5 bases and J by 9 bases, leaving 19 bases between them. CDR3 length equals 15 residues. Germline V gene lookup returns CDR1 MNHEY and CDR2 SVGAGI. The chain's CDR3 is CASSPQLLSSWELFF. Written as DNA, the CDR3 is TGTGCCAGCAGTCCGCAACTTCTATCTTCCTGGGAGCTGTTTTTT.

This chain uses TRBV5-4 with TRBJ2-3; 9 bases are shared with TRBD1. There are 15 residues in the CDR3. The V segment lost 0 bases and the J segment 2 bases; nucleotides outside the gene matches: 1. CDR1 and CDR2 (germline): SGHNT, YYREEE (reference sequence). The CDR3 bases are TGTGCCAGCAGCTTGGGGACAGGGGCCACAGATACGCAGTATTTT. Translating it yields CASSLGTGATDTQYF.

CDR3 sequence: CAISLSGPQETQYF. DNA of the CDR3: TGTGCCATCAGTCTAAGCGGACCCCAAGAGACCCAGTACTTC. The chain has TRBV10-3 and TRBJ2-5; TRBD2 might be the D (5 bases). Trimming took 5 bases from V and 1 from J, leaving 11 bases between them. This CDR3 has 14 residues. CDR1 and CDR2 (germline): ENHRY, SYGVKD.

The rearrangement joins TRBV4-1 to TRBJ2-7; D might be TRBD1 (6 bases). The CDR3 consists of 14 residues. V was pared by 3 bases and J by 3 bases, with 12 bases between. Per the germline V gene, CDR1 is MGHRA and CDR2 is YSYEKL. The DNA for the CDR3 is TGCGCCAGCAGCCAGGGAACAGGGAACTACGAGCAGTACTTC. Protein sequence: CASSQGTGNYEQYF.

V is TRBV9 and J is TRBJ2-6; 7 nucleotides agree with TRBD1. Germline V gives CDR1 SGDLS, CDR2 YYNGEE. J was trimmed by 0 bases and V by 3 bases; bases with no gene match: 6. The CDR3 has 17 residues. CDR3 sequence: CASSASGTVSGANVLTF. CDR3 coding DNA: TGTGCCAGCAGCGCCTCCGGGACAGTCTCTGGGGCCAACGTCCTGACTTTC.

The V and J genes are TRBV27 and TRBJ2-1, with D uncertain. V gave up 4 bases and J gave up 9 bases, with 7 bases separating them. Germline assignment: CDR1 MNHEY and CDR2 SMNVEV (reference sequence). This CDR3 has 11 residues. The CDR3 region is CASSSRFEQFF. The CDR3 DNA reads TGTGCCAGCAGTTCCCGTTTTGAGCAGTTCTTC.

V is TRBV27 and J is TRBJ2-1; 10 nucleotides line up with TRBD2. The CDR3 extends over 16 amino acids. The trim removed 3 bases at V and 4 bases at J, leaving 6 bases unmatched. CDR1 and CDR2 (germline): MNHEY, SMNVEV (reference sequence). The CDR3 region is CASSFDRTSGYNEQFF. The CDR3 DNA reads TGTGCCAGCAGTTTTGACCGGACTAGCGGTTACAATGAGCAGTTCTTC.

The chain couples TRBV18 to TRBJ2-7, with 7 nucleotides matching TRBD1. Germline CDR1 and CDR2: KGHSH and LQKENI. This CDR3 spans 13 amino acids. V lost 2 bases, J lost 7 bases, and 5 bases stayed unmatched. The CDR3 region has the DNA TGTGCCAGCTCACCAGATCTACAGGGGGAGCAGTACTTC. It codes for CASSPDLQGEQYF.

The chain joins TRBV11-2 to TRBJ1-1, with D unclear. Looked up from germline, CDR1 is SGHAT and CDR2 is FQNNGV. CDR3 size: 15 residues. Trimming removed 0 bases from V and 5 bases from J, with 13 bases in between. This CDR3 is CASSLDSPGRTEAFF. The CDR3 DNA is TGTGCCAGCAGCTTAGATTCCCCGGGGAGGACTGAAGCTTTCTTT.

With respect to this clone: Other DNA sequences of this sample code for an identical CDR3. The chain combines TRBV6-1 with TRBJ1-5, with D unclear. The CDR3 runs 13 residues. Germline V gene lookup returns CDR1 MNHNS and CDR2 SASEGT. V was cut by 0 bases and J by 7 bases, with 7 bases left in between. CDR3 amino acids: CASSEALRQPQHF. The CDR3 DNA is TGTGCCAGCAGTGAAGCACTTAGGCAGCCCCAGCATTTT.

V is TRBV4-3 and J is TRBJ2-7; 7 bases line up with TRBD2. From germline, CDR1 is LGHNA and CDR2 YSLEER. The CDR3 loop spans 14 amino acids. Here the CDR3 reads CVVLVAGAWYEQYF. As DNA, the CDR3 is TGCGTCGTACTAGTGGCGGGAGCATGGTACGAGCAGTACTTC.

The chain is built from TRBV4-1 and TRBJ2-1; TRBD1 matches 10 bases. The length of the CDR3 is 13 residues. The germline V gene has CDR1 MGHRA and CDR2 YSYEKL. V lost 6 bases to trimming and J lost 8 bases; unmatched junction nucleotides: 4. Here the CDR3 reads CASRRTGGDEQFF. Here the CDR3 DNA reads TGCGCCAGCAGACGGACAGGGGGGGATGAGCAGTTCTTC.

The rearrangement links TRBV5-1 to TRBJ2-3; perhaps D is TRBD1 or TRBD2 (5 bases each). The CDR3 totals 16 residues. Per germline, CDR1 SGHRS and CDR2 YFSETQ. Trimming shortened V by 0 bases and J by 6 bases, and 17 bases separated the two germline ends. CDR3 DNA: TGCGCCAGCAGCTTGGACGTGCCCAACGGGGCGGATACGCAGTATTTT. Protein product: CASSLDVPNGADTQYF. Full variable domain (rest looked up from reference TRBV5-1 and TRBJ2-3): KAGVTQTPRYLIKTRGQQVTLSCSPISGHRSVSWYQQTPGQGLQFLFEYFSETQRNKGNFPGRFSGRQFSNSRSEMNVSTLELGDSALYLCASSLDVPNGADTQYFGPGTRLTVL.

The genes are TRBV5-6 and TRBJ1-6; no reliable D call. The length of the CDR3 is 14 residues. Trimming stripped 2 bases from V and 9 bases from J, with 12 bases between. Germline-derived CDR1 and CDR2 are SGHDT and YYEEEE. For the CDR3, the DNA is TGTGCCAGCAGCTTCATAAGTGGGAGTTCACCCCTCCACTTT. Translated, it gives CASSFISGSSPLHF. The full variable domain, with the rest looked up from reference TRBV5-6 and TRBJ1-6, is DAGVTQSPTHLIKTRGQQVTLRCSPKSGHDTVSWYQQALGQGPQFIFQYYEEEERQRGNFPDRFSGHQFPNYSSELNVNALLLGDSALYLCASSFISGSSPLHFGNGTRLTVT.

The V gene is TRBV2, the J gene TRBJ2-7, with 8 bases matching TRBD2. The germline V gene encodes CDR1 SNHLY and CDR2 FYNNEI. This CDR3 spans 13 amino acids. V lost 9 bases, J lost 5 bases, and 9 bases stayed unmatched. CDR3 protein: CASTAGVGNEQYF. In DNA, the CDR3 is TGTGCCAGTACAGCGGGAGTAGGCAACGAGCAGTACTTC.

The chain combines TRBV6-6 with TRBJ2-2; D is possibly TRBD2 (5 bases). V was shortened by 2 bases and J by 2 bases, with 9 bases between the two germline ends. Per the germline V gene, CDR1 is MNHNY and CDR2 is SVGAGI (reference sequence). This CDR3 contains 15 residues. The CDR3 spells CASSYGSGNTGELFF. CDR3 coding DNA: TGTGCCAGCAGTTACGGCAGCGGAAACACCGGGGAGCTGTTTTTT.

With regard to this clone: The sample has other DNA sequences that encode this CDR3 too. The rearrangement joins TRBV5-6 to TRBJ2-3; D might be TRBD1 or TRBD2, each matching 5 bases. The CDR3 contains 14 residues. V was shortened by 6 bases and J by 3 bases, with 14 bases between the two germline ends. CDR1 is SGHDT, CDR2 YYEEEE, per germline. CDR3 region: CASIPGRRTDTQYF. The CDR3 bases are TGTGCCAGCATCCCGGGACGTAGAACAGATACGCAGTATTTT.

V gene TRBV5-1 combines with J gene TRBJ1-1; TRBD1 agrees at 7 bases. Germline V gene sequence: CDR1 SGHRS, CDR2 YFSETQ. There are 15 residues in the CDR3. V dropped 0 bases and J dropped 4; count of bases not matched to a gene: 6. CDR3 sequence (DNA): TGCGCCAGCAGCTTGGGACAGGGTAGTGGCACTGAAGCTTTCTTT. Translated, it gives CASSLGQGSGTEAFF.

This clone was seen once. The chain recombines TRBV5-6 with TRBJ2-3, with D perhaps TRBD1 or TRBD2 (5 bases each). This CDR3 spans 19 amino acids. Germline CDR1 is SGHDT and CDR2 is YYEEEE. Trimming cost V 0 bases and J 1 base, with 21 bases left between them. The CDR3 DNA is TGTGCCAGCAGCTTGGAGAGGCCGGGCCCAGGGAGAGGCACAGATACGCAGTATTTT. Its translation: CASSLERPGPGRGTDTQYF.

This sequence joins TRBV28 and TRBJ1-1; no firm D call. Trimming took 8 bases from V and 5 from J, leaving 15 bases between them. The CDR3 spans 13 residues. Per germline, CDR1 MDHEN and CDR2 SYDVKM. CDR3 amino acids: CASLNPGRTEAFF. CDR3 nucleotide sequence: TGTGCCAGCCTCAACCCGGGTAGGACTGAAGCTTTCTTT.

This clone was seen once. The chain joins TRBV7-2 to TRBJ1-5; D perhaps matches TRBD1 (6 bases). CDR3 length: 16 residues. CDR1 is SGHTA and CDR2 is FQGNSA in the germline V gene. V lost 1 base and J 0 bases, leaving 10 bases between the germline ends. CDR3 amino acids: CASSLVWDNSNQPQHF. The CDR3, as DNA: TGTGCCAGCAGCTTAGTATGGGACAATAGCAATCAGCCCCAGCATTTT.

The rearrangement joins TRBV6-1 to TRBJ2-1; D is perhaps TRBD1 (6 bases). The V end lost 4 bases, the J end lost 3 bases, and 13 bases lay between the germline ends. The CDR3 extends over 15 amino acids. CDR1 and CDR2 (germline): MNHNS, SASEGT. CDR3 in DNA: TGTGCCAGCAGTGGTGGAGAGACAGGCTACAATGAGCAGTTCTTC. Translation: CASSGGETGYNEQFF.

The V call is TRBV6-6, the J call TRBJ2-7; tentative D call: TRBD1 (6 bases). Germline CDR1 is MNHNY and CDR2 is SVGAGI (reference sequence). This CDR3 contains 14 residues. The germline V and J ends were trimmed by 5 bases and 4 bases, with 15 bases remaining between them. The CDR3 loop is CASSPSQGLYEQYF. CDR3 sequence (DNA): TGTGCCAGCAGTCCATCCCAGGGGTTATACGAGCAGTACTTC.

The chain has TRBV5-1 and TRBJ2-1, with 8 positions matching TRBD2. This CDR3 region has 16 residues. V shed 4 bases and J 7 bases; nucleotides not matched to a gene: 13. Germline lookup yields CDR1 SGHRS and CDR2 YFSETQ. The CDR3 is CASSPLRAGEENEQFF. CDR3 coding DNA: TGCGCCAGCAGCCCCTTAAGAGCGGGAGAGGAAAATGAGCAGTTCTTC. Drawing the rest from reference TRBV5-1 and TRBJ2-1, the complete variable domain is KAGVTQTPRYLIKTRGQQVTLSCSPISGHRSVSWYQQTPGQGLQFLFEYFSETQRNKGNFPGRFSGRQFSNSRSEMNVSTLELGDSALYLCASSPLRAGEENEQFFGPGTRLTVL.

On this clone: The DNA is left out, because the CDR3 cannot be placed on it with certainty; the CDR3 is given as TCRdb lists it. CDR3 loop: CASSSSDRPGYTF. The V call is TRBV2, the J call TRBJ1-2. The germline gives CDR1 SNHLY, CDR2 FYNNEI. The CDR3 length equals 13 residues, ends included.

In this sample, this clone turned up once. V is TRBV10-1 and J is TRBJ1-5; 8 nucleotides agree with TRBD1. This CDR3 spans 15 amino acids. Per germline, CDR1 WNHNN and CDR2 SYGVQD (reference sequence). Trimming cost V 6 bases and J 4 bases; bases outside gene matches: 8. The CDR3 is CASSDRGSRNQPQHF. In DNA form, the CDR3 reads TGCGCCAGCAGCGACAGGGGAAGCCGGAATCAGCCCCAGCATTTT.

This chain connects TRBV15 to TRBJ2-5; a weak D match, TRBD2 (5 bases). The V and J ends lost 0 bases and 4 bases respectively, with 12 bases between them. The CDR3 runs 15 residues. Germline V lookup: CDR1 LNHNV, CDR2 YYDKDF (reference sequence). The CDR3 region has the DNA TGTGCCACCAGCAGAGATCTCGGGGTTAGAGAGACCCAGTACTTC. Encoded protein: CATSRDLGVRETQYF.

V is TRBV30 and J is TRBJ2-7; 8 nucleotides align to TRBD1. The CDR3 runs 14 residues. Germline V CDR1 and CDR2: GTSNPN, SVGIG (reference sequence). V dropped 4 bases and J dropped 2; count of bases not matched to a gene: 7. CDR3 protein: CAWTEQGEPYEQYF. As DNA, the CDR3 is TGTGCCTGGACTGAACAGGGGGAACCCTACGAGCAGTACTTC.

The chain combines TRBV28 with TRBJ2-7; 7 positions agree with TRBD1. The germline CDR1 and CDR2 sequences are MDHEN and SYDVKM. The J segment lost 2 bases and the V segment lost 3 bases, leaving 7 bases of the junction unmatched. The CDR3 totals 15 residues. The CDR3 here is CASSFVGQAPYEQYF. In DNA form, the CDR3 reads TGTGCCAGCAGTTTTGTCGGACAGGCCCCCTACGAGCAGTACTTC.

The rearrangement uses TRBV10-2 and TRBJ1-2; D gene ambiguous. The CDR3 contains 14 residues. V was clipped by 3 bases and J by 8 bases, with 16 bases between them. Germline CDR1 reads WSHSY; CDR2 reads SAAADI. The CDR3 reads CASSDTRSIGGYTF. The DNA of the CDR3 is TGCGCCAGCAGTGATACAAGATCAATTGGAGGCTACACCTTC.

Regarding this clone: Within the sample, other DNA sequences also encode this same CDR3. CDR3 protein: CSATRGTEAFF. In DNA, the CDR3 is TGCAGTGCAACGCGGGGGACTGAAGCTTTCTTT. V gene TRBV20-1 combines with J gene TRBJ1-1, with TRBD1 as a possible D gene (5 bases). Germline V gene data show CDR1 as DFQATT and CDR2 as SNEGSKA (reference sequence). V was trimmed by 6 bases and J by 5 bases, leaving 10 bases between them. The length of the CDR3 is 11 residues.

The V and J genes are TRBV10-3 and TRBJ2-1; 16 nucleotides agree with TRBD2. Germline assignment: CDR1 ENHRY and CDR2 SYGVKD. The CDR3 is 18 amino acids. Losses at the gene ends were 7 bases for V and 5 bases for J; bases not matched to a gene: 11. The CDR3 spells CAITPGTSGGARNNEQFF. Written as DNA, the CDR3 is TGTGCCATCACCCCCGGGACTAGCGGGGGGGCGAGGAACAATGAGCAGTTCTTC.